The 18 T cell receptor beta chains reported below all come from one sample, sequenced in a study of shared clonotypes between healthy human individuals. Libraries were prepared by immunoSEQ multiplex PCR; TCRdb keeps only in-frame clonotypes and omits some of them. Of about 2,500,000 clones listed, just over 90% are singletons. Material: naive CD4+ T cells sorted from blood. Specified subset: CD45RA+ positively selected. These receptors all stem from a man aged 18 to 35 in good health.

The rearrangement joins TRBV11-2 to TRBJ2-7; a possible D gene is TRBD2 (7 bases). V gave up 0 bases and J gave up 4 bases, with 16 bases separating them. The CDR3 totals 16 residues. Germline assignment: CDR1 SGHAT and CDR2 FQNNGV. DNA for the CDR3: TGTGCCAGCAGCTTAGAGGGTGTAGGGGGGGCTTACGAGCAGTACTTC. Protein product: CASSLEGVGGAYEQYF.

The genes are TRBV7-9 and TRBJ2-2; no reliable D call. V lost 6 bases and J 9 bases, leaving 17 bases between the germline ends. Per germline, CDR1 SEHNR and CDR2 FQNEAQ (reference sequence). The CDR3 has 14 amino acids. CDR3 in amino acids: CASRDETFTRELFF. DNA of the CDR3: TGTGCCAGCAGAGACGAAACGTTTACGAGGGAGCTGTTTTTT. The variable domain in full, completed from reference TRBV7-9 and TRBJ2-2, reads DTGVSQNPRHKITKRGQNVTFRCDPISEHNRLYWYRQTLGQGPEFLTYFQNEAQLEKSRLLSDRFSAERPKGSFSTLEIQRTEQGDSAMYLCASRDETFTRELFFGEGSRLTVL.

About this clone: In the same sample, other DNA sequences code for this CDR3. The chain uses TRBV6-5 and TRBJ2-7, with 10 bases lining up with TRBD1. The V segment lost 6 bases and the J segment 3 bases; nucleotides outside the gene matches: 5. Germline V lookup: CDR1 MNHEY, CDR2 SVGAGI. CDR3 length equals 14 residues. CDR3 protein: CASSRGTGVYEQYF. For the CDR3, the DNA is TGTGCCAGCAGCAGGGGGACAGGGGTCTACGAGCAGTACTTC.

This chain joins TRBV11-3 and TRBJ2-1, with D unresolved. V was shortened by 5 bases and J by 5 bases, with 7 bases between the two germline ends. This CDR3 comprises 12 residues. CDR1 SGHNT and CDR2 YENEEA come from the germline V gene. CDR3: CASSEQNNEQFF. The CDR3 nucleotides are TGTGCCAGCAGCGAACAAAACAATGAGCAGTTCTTC. The variable domain in full, completed from reference TRBV11-3 and TRBJ2-1, reads EAGVVQSPRYKIIEKKQPVAFWCNPISGHNTLYWYLQNLGQGPELLIRYENEEAVDDSQLPKDRFSAERLKGVDSTLKIQPAELGDSAVYLCASSEQNNEQFFGPGTRLTVL.

The chain employs TRBV11-2 and TRBJ2-7; 8 positions match TRBD2. The CDR3 length is 14 residues. V lost 3 bases to trimming and J lost 6 bases; unmatched junction nucleotides: 7. Germline V gene sequence: CDR1 SGHAT, CDR2 FQNNGV. DNA for the CDR3: TGTGCCAGCAGCTTCACCCGACTAGCGAGCGAGCAGTACTTC. This encodes CASSFTRLASEQYF. Variable domain in full (rest from reference TRBV11-2 and TRBJ2-7): EAGVAQSPRYKIIEKRQSVAFWCNPISGHATLYWYQQILGQGPKLLIQFQNNGVVDDSQLPKDRFSAERLKGVDSTLKIQPAKLEDSAVYLCASSFTRLASEQYFGPGTRLTVT.

The chain couples TRBV5-4 to TRBJ2-2; D gene ambiguous. V was clipped by 4 bases and J by 4 bases, with 14 bases between them. Germline-derived CDR1 and CDR2 are SGHNT and YYREEE (reference sequence). This CDR3 contains 15 residues. The DNA of the CDR3 is TGTGCCAGCAGCCTTGGTGGGGATACCACCGGGGAGCTGTTTTTT. Residues: CASSLGGDTTGELFF.

The gene calls are TRBV5-1 and TRBJ1-2; D ambiguous. The CDR3 runs 12 residues. V was trimmed by 3 bases and J by 3 bases, leaving 6 bases between them. Looked up from germline, CDR1 is SGHRS and CDR2 is YFSETQ. This chain's CDR3 is CASSSSYYGYTF. The CDR3 bases are TGCGCCAGCAGCTCTAGCTACTATGGCTACACCTTC.

As regards this clone: The sample carries other DNA sequences with the same CDR3. The V gene is TRBV20-1, the J gene TRBJ2-7; D possibly matches TRBD1 or TRBD2 (5 bases each). Between the trimmed V and J ends, which lost 6 bases and 3 bases, there was a span of 9 bases. Germline V gives CDR1 DFQATT, CDR2 SNEGSKA (reference sequence). CDR3 length: 11 residues. The CDR3: CSASGLYEQYF. CDR3 nucleotide sequence: TGCAGTGCCTCGGGGCTCTACGAGCAGTACTTC.

This clone was picked up a small number of times. This chain uses TRBV7-9 with TRBJ1-4; D is perhaps TRBD1 (5 bases). Trimming cost V 5 bases and J 14 bases, with 15 bases left between them. Looked up from germline, CDR1 is SEHNR and CDR2 is FQNEAQ (reference sequence). This CDR3 has 12 residues. The CDR3 DNA follows: TGTGCCAGCAGCCAACAAGGGACGCGGCTGTTTTTT. Translated: CASSQQGTRLFF.

The chain links TRBV10-2 to TRBJ1-4; 7 positions agree with TRBD1. This CDR3 has 13 amino acids. With V trimmed by 7 bases and J by 4 bases, 3 bases remained unmatched. Germline CDR1 WSHSY, CDR2 SAAADI. DNA for the CDR3: TGCGCCAGCATAGGACAGGATAATGAAAAACTGTTTTTT. Its protein product is CASIGQDNEKLFF.

The gene calls are TRBV19 and TRBJ1-1, with D possibly matching TRBD1 (6 bases). CDR1 and CDR2 (germline): LNHDA, SQIVND (reference sequence). V dropped 4 bases and J dropped 7 bases, with 19 bases sitting between them. The CDR3 sequence is 15 residues long. CDR3 nucleotide sequence: TGTGCCAGTAGTAGGGCTTTCAGGGGAAGAGTTGAAGCTTTCTTT. Its translation is CASSRAFRGRVEAFF. The entire variable domain, with the rest obtained from reference TRBV19 and TRBJ1-1, is as follows: DGGITQSPKYLFRKEGQNVTLSCEQNLNHDAMYWYRQDPGQGLRLIYYSQIVNDFQKGDIAEGYSVSREKKESFPLTVTSAQKNPTAFYLCASSRAFRGRVEAFFGQGTRLTVV.

V usage is TRBV2 and J usage is TRBJ1-5; 8 bases are a match to TRBD1. CDR1 is SNHLY, CDR2 FYNNEI, per germline. Trimming removed 4 bases from V and 0 bases from J; junction bases left unmatched: 8. The CDR3 consists of 17 residues. The CDR3 DNA sequence: TGTGCCAGCAGTGTCGGGACAGGCTTCAATAGCAATCAGCCCCAGCATTTT. Its protein product is CASSVGTGFNSNQPQHF.

The chain is built from TRBV7-9 and TRBJ2-7; 7 bases are shared with TRBD1. The CDR3 is 15 residues long. Germline-derived CDR1 and CDR2 are SEHNR and FQNEAQ (reference sequence). J gave up 1 base and V 7 bases, and 10 bases lay outside the gene matches. In DNA form, the CDR3 reads TGTGCCAGCATCGCCAGAGGGACAGTATCCTACGAGCAGTACTTC. The encoded protein is CASIARGTVSYEQYF.

As for this clone: This sample also contains other DNA sequences that code for the same CDR3. The chain employs TRBV28 and TRBJ2-5; D gene ambiguous. There are 14 residues in the CDR3. V was shortened by 2 bases and J by 1 base, with 8 bases between the two germline ends. Germline-derived CDR1 and CDR2 are MDHEN and SYDVKM. The CDR3 sequence: CASSLGGSQETQYF. Here the CDR3 DNA reads TGTGCCAGCAGTTTAGGCGGCTCCCAAGAGACCCAGTACTTC.

This chain links TRBV19 with TRBJ1-1; no clear D gene. Trimming pared 6 bases from V and 1 base from J, leaving 9 bases between. Germline V gene lookup returns CDR1 LNHDA and CDR2 SQIVND (reference sequence). This CDR3 contains 13 residues. For the CDR3, the DNA is TGTGCCAGTAGCCAGACGACGAACACTGAAGCTTTCTTT. Its translation: CASSQTTNTEAFF.

The V gene is TRBV15, the J gene TRBJ1-4; perhaps TRBD1 as D (5 bases). CDR3 length: 16 amino acids. CDR1 and CDR2 (germline): LNHNV, YYDKDF (reference sequence). Trimming removed 3 bases at V and 5 bases at J, with 16 bases between. The CDR3 DNA sequence: TGTGCCACCAGCAGGGGCCGAGGACGGGACAATGAAAAACTGTTTTTT. It translates to CATSRGRGRDNEKLFF.

This chain connects TRBV7-2 to TRBJ1-3, with D unresolved. In germline, CDR1 is SGHTA, CDR2 FQGNSA. The CDR3 totals 15 residues. V lost 2 bases and J lost 0, with 8 bases in between. The CDR3 here is CASSLQAISGNTIYF. The CDR3 nucleotides are TGTGCCAGCAGCTTACAGGCTATCTCTGGAAACACCATATATTTT.

With regard to this clone: The same CDR3 is also encoded by other DNA sequences in this sample. In nucleotides, the CDR3 is TGTGCCAGCAGCTCCCCCGCGGGGGGGCTTTACGAGCAGTACTTC. Protein sequence: CASSSPAGGLYEQYF. The rearrangement uses TRBV27 and TRBJ2-7, with 9 bases lining up with TRBD2. V gave up 6 bases and J gave up 4 bases; unmatched junction bases: 10. From germline, CDR1 is MNHEY and CDR2 SMNVEV (reference sequence). The CDR3 has 15 amino acids.